The rows below give T cell receptor beta chains drawn from one sample of a study of blood T cell repertoires in COVID-19. The assay was immunoSEQ multiplex PCR, and TCRdb's table has in-frame clones only and misses some. Here the sample spans a few hundred thousand clones, just under 90% being singletons. The sequencing sample was made of peripheral blood. Receptor source: a woman between 45 and 60 years old with COVID-19, enrolled during active disease. The CDR3 runs from the conserved cysteine through the conserved F or W. The D gene is left open where the match is weak. Some rows mark clone size as missing; the rest say once, few, many or name a class of expanded clone.

size,J,D,V,DNA,CDR3
-,TRBJ1-6,TRBD1,TRBV7-2,TGTGCCAGCAGCCTGTACAGGGGCCCCGGGGATTCACCCCTCCACTTT,CASSLYRGPGDSPLHF
-,TRBJ1-1,-,TRBV11-2,TGTGCCAGCAGCCTCGGGTTGAACACTGAAGCTTTCTTT,CASSLGLNTEAFF
-,TRBJ2-7,TRBD2,TRBV11-3,TGTGCCAGCAGCTTCCTGGCTAGCGGGATTTACGAGCAGTACTTC,CASSFLASGIYEQYF
-,TRBJ2-2,-,TRBV11-3,TGTGCCAGCAGCTATCGAGGACAGATGAACACCGGGGAGCTGTTTTTT,CASSYRGQMNTGELFF
-,TRBJ1-1,TRBD1,TRBV19,TGTGCCAGTAGTGCCTCCGGGACAGGGTCCACTGAAGCTTTCTTT,CASSASGTGSTEAFF
once,TRBJ2-7,-,TRBV7-9,TGTGCCAGCAGCTTCTCAGGACAGAGATCTACGAAGCAGTACTTC,CASSFSGQRSTKQYF
once,TRBJ2-2,-,TRBV14,TGTGCCAGCAGCAACACAGGGTCGGCCGGGGAGCTGTTTTTT,CASSNTGSAGELFF
once,TRBJ2-7,-,TRBV12-3/TRBV12-4,TGTGCCAGCAGTTTTTATTACGAGCAGTACTTC,CASSFYYEQYF
-,TRBJ2-3,TRBD2,TRBV7-8,TGTGCCAGCACTCTGGGACTAGCGGGAGCTAATACGCAGTATTTT,CASTLGLAGANTQYF
once,TRBJ2-1,TRBD2,TRBV7-2,TGTGCCAGCTCGTCCGGCGGGGCGGGAGGGGCCTACAATGAGCAGTTCTTC,CASSSGGAGGAYNEQFF
-,TRBJ2-1,-,TRBV3-1/TRBV3-2,TGTGCCAGCAGCCATATACGGAGGCCCCCCTACAATGAGCAGTTCTTC,CASSHIRRPPYNEQFF
-,TRBJ2-3,-,TRBV5-8,TGTGCCAGCAGCTTGGAGGTGACACGCACAGATACGCAGTATTTT,CASSLEVTRTDTQYF
-,TRBJ2-1,-,TRBV5-1,TGCGCCAGCAAAACCGACAGTAATGAGCAGTTCTTC,CASKTDSNEQFF
-,TRBJ2-4,-,TRBV7-9,TGTGCCAGCAGCTATCAGACCGGGGGTGGCGGTGCCAAAAACATTCAGTACTTC,CASSYQTGGGGAKNIQYF
-,TRBJ2-1,-,TRBV19,TGTGCCAGTAGTACCGGACTTAACTACAATGAGCAGTTCTTC,CASSTGLNYNEQFF
-,TRBJ2-7,-,TRBV6-6,TGTGCCAGCACGTCATCGGGAATTAATTTCGAGCAGTACTTC,CASTSSGINFEQYF
-,TRBJ2-2,-,TRBV7-3,TGTGCCAGCAGCTTACGGGCAGGGTATGACGGGGAGCTGTTTTTT,CASSLRAGYDGELFF
few,TRBJ2-1,-,TRBV30,TGTGCCTGGACCAAGCGGGCCGGGAGTAGTGAGCAGTTCTTC,CAWTKRAGSSEQFF
few,TRBJ2-7,TRBD1,TRBV3-1/TRBV3-2,TGTGCCAGCAGCCCGGCGACAGGGGCCTACGAGCAGTACTTC,CASSPATGAYEQYF
-,TRBJ1-5,TRBD1,TRBV2,TGTGCCAGCAGTAGGGACAGCGGTTTTCAGCCCCAGCATTTT,CASSRDSGFQPQHF
-,TRBJ2-7,-,TRBV5-6,TGTGCCAGCAGCCCGGGGACTTATAGCTCCTACGAGCAGTACTTC,CASSPGTYSSYEQYF
-,TRBJ1-3,-,TRBV15,TGTGCCACCAGCACCCCTGGTGTTGGGCCCGGAAACACCATATATTTT,CATSTPGVGPGNTIYF